This TCR beta chain was identified in a study of siplizumab effects on memory and regulatory T cells. Of note for this clone: The target antigen is unknown.

Notes on the study in general: Of the proliferating CD4+ or CD8+ clones, roughly 80-97% lacked a naive or memory phenotype that could be assigned.

TCR templates, 75,000 to 100,000 per sample, were assayed. The data were produced by immunoSEQ multiplex PCR, yet TCRdb's version contains in-frame clones alone and is incomplete. The sample has over 35,000 clones, around 90% seen once. Trimming stripped 8 bases from V and 3 bases from J, with 13 bases between. The CDR3 loop spans 13 amino acids. Germline CDR1 reads SNHLY; CDR2 reads FYNNEI. The chain combines TRBV2 with TRBJ1-2, with D perhaps TRBD1 (6 bases). The sequenced sample consisted of naive CD4+ T cells sorted from blood. The sequence was collected from a human donor in good health. As DNA, the CDR3 is TGTGCCAGCGGGCGGGACACCGACTATGGCTACACCTTC. Its protein product is CASGRDTDYGYTF.